This note documents a single TCR beta chain sequence. Antigen specificity is unknown. This sample was included in a study of CD8 T cells in ankylosing spondylitis. Findings and limits, study-wide: Existing reports had already noted some motif variants in reactive arthritis synovial fluid and blood. A motif of roughly 8 highly homologous TCR beta variants was seen as apparently characteristic of ankylosing spondylitis blood. Within peripheral blood, clones linked to disease were CD8+ and relatively rare. As reported, disease-linked clones showed significant enrichment in matched ankylosing spondylitis synovial fluid.

The V gene lost 0 bases and the J gene lost 0 bases, with 7 bases spanning the gap. Germline V gives CDR1 SGDLS, CDR2 YYNGEE. CDR3 size: 14 residues. With molecular barcodes, quantitative 5'-RACE was used to make the TCR beta libraries. TCRdb reprocessed the 5' RACE reads via MiXCR and lists one record per CDR3 protein. The sample lists around 770,000 distinct CDR3 sequences, around 20% occurring once. The sequence came from a male donor with ankylosing spondylitis. This chain uses TRBV9 with TRBJ2-7; tentatively, D is TRBD1 (6 bases). Sample: blood, either unsorted or a sorted T cell fraction (not recorded which). CDR3 sequence reads: CASSVDRASYEQYF. CDR3 in DNA: TGTGCCAGCAGCGTAGACAGGGCCTCCTACGAGCAGTACTTC. Full variable domain (rest looked up from reference TRBV9 and TRBJ2-7): DSGVTQTPKHLITATGQRVTLRCSPRSGDLSVYWYQQSLDQGLQFLIQYYNGEERAKGNILERFSAQQFPDLHSELNLSSLELGDSALYFCASSVDRASYEQYFGPGTRLTVT.